Listed below are T cell receptor beta chains from one sample, sequenced in a study of blood T cells in healthy people across ages. TCRdb ran MiXCR on the 5' RACE reads and lists one entry per CDR3 protein. The sample contains roughly 790,000 distinct CDR3 sequences, more than 40% of which appear only once. Sequences were obtained from blood. The receptors were gathered from a woman aged 60-75 years in good health. Both conserved end residues are part of each CDR3. A D gene is named only where the DNA matches it firmly. Clone size, where shown, is once, few, many, or a class for clones that have expanded.

clone_size	v_call	d_call	j_call	cdr3_length	cdr3_nt	cdr3_aa
NA	TRBV7-9	NA	TRBJ1-2	15	TGTGCCAGCAGCTTGGCCCCTGAGGGGAGAAATGGCTACACCTTC	CASSLAPEGRNGYTF
once	TRBV4-1	NA	TRBJ1-1	14	TGCGCCAGCAGTCCCATGACGAGGGATACTGAAGCTTTCTTT	CASSPMTRDTEAFF
NA	TRBV2	NA	TRBJ2-2	15	TGTGCCAGAGGGGGTGGCCAGGGTTCGTCCGGGGAGCTGTTTTTT	CARGGGQGSSGELFF
NA	TRBV5-1	TRBD1	TRBJ2-1	13	TGCGCCAGCAGCTCCCAGGGGGCGCGGGAGCAGTTCTTC	CASSSQGAREQFF
NA	TRBV5-6	NA	TRBJ1-1	16	TGTGCCAGCAGCTTAAGTAGGTTAAGAGAGAACACTGAAGCTTTCTTT	CASSLSRLRENTEAFF
NA	TRBV5-1	TRBD1	TRBJ2-3	16	TGCGCCAGCAGCCTTGGACAGGGGCCGGGCCCAGATACGCAGTATTTT	CASSLGQGPGPDTQYF
few	TRBV6-2/TRBV6-3	TRBD2	TRBJ2-3	16	TGTGCCAGCAGTTACTCGGGCGGGGGAAGGCTAGATACGCAGTATTTT	CASSYSGGGRLDTQYF
NA	TRBV18	NA	TRBJ2-7	13	TGTGCCAGCTCAACACAGGAATCCTACGAGCAGTACTTT	CASSTQESYEQYF
NA	TRBV4-1	NA	TRBJ2-5	16	TGCGCCAGCAGCCAAGTCATCAGCGGGCCCCAAGAGACCCAGTACTTC	CASSQVISGPQETQYF
NA	TRBV20-1	NA	TRBJ2-5	13	TGCAGTGCTTACCTTAGCGCCGAGGAGACCCAGTACTTC	CSAYLSAEETQYF
NA	TRBV6-6	TRBD1	TRBJ2-7	17	TGTGCCAGCAGTTACTCGGGGACAGGGGGCGTTTACTACGAGCAGTACTTC	CASSYSGTGGVYYEQYF
NA	TRBV15	NA	TRBJ1-5	17	TGTGCCACCAGCAGAGATACCCTTGACAGCCATAATCAGCCCCAGCATTTT	CATSRDTLDSHNQPQHF
NA	TRBV4-3	TRBD1	TRBJ1-4	17	TGCGCCAGCAGCCAAGACGCCGTCCGGACAGGGAGTGAAAAACTGTTTTTT	CASSQDAVRTGSEKLFF
once	TRBV4-2	NA	TRBJ1-4	13	TGTGCCAGCAGCCAGGTCAGGAATGAAAAACTGTTTTTT	CASSQVRNEKLFF
few	TRBV7-9	NA	TRBJ2-7	15	TGTGCCAGCAGCGCGAGGGGGGGCGTCTCCTACGAGCAGTACTTC	CASSARGGVSYEQYF
many	TRBV12-3/TRBV12-4	TRBD1	TRBJ1-1	13	TGTGCCAGCAGTGTACAGGGGGCCACTGAAGCTTTCTTT	CASSVQGATEAFF
NA	TRBV6-2/TRBV6-3	TRBD2	TRBJ2-5	16	TGTGCCAGCAGTTACCCAGGGACTAGCTATGAAGAGACCCAGTACTTC	CASSYPGTSYEETQYF
few	TRBV6-2/TRBV6-3	NA	TRBJ2-3	14	TGTGCCAGCAGAGGTTCCCTATACACAGATACGCAGTATTTT	CASRGSLYTDTQYF
few	TRBV7-2	TRBD1	TRBJ1-1	14	TGTGCCAGCAGCTTCGAGGGGGCAGGGACTGAAGCTTTCTTT	CASSFEGAGTEAFF
NA	TRBV5-1	TRBD1	TRBJ1-1	15	TGCGCCAGCAGCTTGCGGACAGGGGGCGGCACTGAAGCTTTCTTT	CASSLRTGGGTEAFF
few	TRBV4-2	NA	TRBJ2-7	14	TGTGCCAGCAGCCAAGGTTCCGCAGCCTACGAGCAGTACTTC	CASSQGSAAYEQYF
NA	TRBV7-3	TRBD2	TRBJ2-3	13	TGTGCCAGCAGCTTAAGTAGCGGGGGGGCAAGGTATTTT	CASSLSSGGARYF
once	TRBV28	NA	TRBJ2-3	14	TGTGCCATCATGGAAGGGTGGAGCACAGATACGCAGTATTTT	CAIMEGWSTDTQYF
NA	TRBV18	NA	TRBJ2-3	16	TGTGCCAGCTCGCCGCCGGGGACATTTAGCACAGATACGCAGTATTTT	CASSPPGTFSTDTQYF
NA	TRBV29-1	NA	TRBJ1-2	15	TGCAGCGTTGAAGGGGGCGGAGGTCACGGGGGCGGCTACACCTTC	CSVEGGGGHGGGYTF
NA	TRBV6-2/TRBV6-3	TRBD1	TRBJ1-5	16	TGTGCCAGCAGTTGGAACGACAGGGTCGGAAATCAGCCCCAGCATTTT	CASSWNDRVGNQPQHF
few	TRBV2	TRBD1	TRBJ2-1	13	TGTGCCAGCAGCGGGACAGGTCTAAATGAGCAGTTCTTC	CASSGTGLNEQFF
NA	TRBV7-6	NA	TRBJ1-1	16	TGTGCCAGCAGCTTGCCCAGACAGGACATGAACACTGAAGCTTTCTTT	CASSLPRQDMNTEAFF
NA	TRBV6-5	NA	TRBJ2-4	16	TGTGCCAGCAGTTACTCGGCGACGGGAGCCAAAAACATTCAGTACTTC	CASSYSATGAKNIQYF
many	TRBV10-3	TRBD1	TRBJ1-2	15	TGTGCCATCAGTAACCGGGACAGGGAAGGCTATGGCTACACCTTC	CAISNRDREGYGYTF
NA	TRBV7-3	NA	TRBJ2-4	16	TGTGCCAGCAGCTTAAACGGGAGATTAGCCAAAAACATTCAGTACTTC	CASSLNGRLAKNIQYF
few	TRBV20-1	NA	TRBJ1-5	15	TGCAGTGCTAGTAAGATGTCGGTGGGATATCAGCCCCAGCATTTT	CSASKMSVGYQPQHF
few	TRBV10-3	TRBD1	TRBJ1-5	12	TGTGCCATCAGTGATTCCATGGGACAGCAGCATTTT	CAISDSMGQQHF
NA	TRBV4-3	TRBD1	TRBJ2-7	16	TGCACCAGCAGCCAGGGAACAGGGGGCCTCCCCTACGAGCAGTACTTC	CTSSQGTGGLPYEQYF